The 15 T cell receptor beta chains below come from one sample, sequenced in a study of vaccination effects on CD4 cells after COVID-19. Antigen-specific CD4+ T cells expanded by the ViraFEST assay with viral peptide pools were then sequenced. The culture ran for 10 days before CD4+ T cells were isolated. Previously uninfected by SARS-CoV-2, the vaccine recipients also showed negative nucleocapsid antibodies. Only in-frame clones appear in the TCRdb table, and some are missing; sequencing was by immunoSEQ multiplex PCR. Of roughly 23,000 clones in the sample, 65% to 80% are singletons; the top ten hold roughly 12%. Antigens for these TCRs are unknown. The input for sequencing was CD4+ T cells from PBMCs cultured with HCoV-NL63 spike peptides, taken before COVID-19 vaccination. The receptors were sampled from a human donor who received a COVID-19 vaccine.

The chain recombines TRBV6-2 or TRBV6-3 with TRBJ2-3; 8 bases match TRBD2. Germline lookup yields CDR1 MNHEY and CDR2 SVGEGT. The CDR3 contains 16 residues. The V and J ends lost 4 bases and 4 bases, in that order; junction bases with no gene match: 10. The CDR3, as DNA: TGTGCCAGCAGTTCCCCGGGACTAGGGGCTCCAGATACGCAGTATTTT. This translates into CASSSPGLGAPDTQYF.

The V call is TRBV15, the J call TRBJ1-1; D gene ambiguous. The CDR3 has 14 amino acids. V lost 9 bases to trimming and J lost 1 base, with 15 bases between them. Germline values: CDR1 LNHNV, CDR2 YYDKDF (reference sequence). The CDR3 DNA reads TGTGCCACGAGATTCCGTTCTGAGAACACTGAAGCTTTCTTT. Translating it yields CATRFRSENTEAFF.

This clone was detected a few times. The chain links TRBV6-5 to TRBJ2-5, with TRBD1 as a possible D gene (5 bases). The ends were cut back, 8 bases at V and 3 bases at J, with 19 bases in the middle. This CDR3 comprises 15 residues. The germline gives CDR1 MNHEY, CDR2 SVGAGI. The CDR3: CASGIRAFPKETQYF. In DNA form, the CDR3 reads TGTGCCAGCGGCATCAGGGCTTTCCCCAAAGAGACCCAGTACTTC.

This chain connects TRBV2 to TRBJ1-3; the D gene is possibly TRBD1 (5 bases). Germline lookup yields CDR1 SNHLY and CDR2 FYNNEI. This CDR3 comprises 16 residues. The V gene lost 4 bases and the J gene lost 0 bases, with 13 bases spanning the gap. CDR3 amino acids: CASSVEGPFSGNTIYF. CDR3 coding DNA: TGTGCCAGCAGTGTAGAGGGACCGTTCTCTGGAAACACCATATATTTT.

This clone was observed once. The rearrangement uses TRBV2 and TRBJ2-5; D unclear. The V gene lost 8 bases and the J gene lost 1 base, with 17 bases spanning the gap. This CDR3 is 15 amino acids long. Germline lookup yields CDR1 SNHLY and CDR2 FYNNEI. The CDR3 sequence is CASQGPGGSQETQYF. The CDR3 DNA reads as TGTGCCAGCCAAGGACCAGGTGGGTCCCAAGAGACCCAGTACTTC.

This chain joins TRBV18 and TRBJ1-3; no firm D call. This CDR3 contains 14 residues. Deletions cut 6 bases from V and 4 bases from J, with 13 bases between. Germline-derived CDR1 and CDR2 are KGHSH and LQKENI. The DNA of the CDR3 is TGTGCCAGCTCGCTCGGACTGGGAGGAAACACCATATATTTT. Amino acids: CASSLGLGGNTIYF.

The chain carries TRBV7-2 and TRBJ2-5; D is possibly TRBD2 (5 bases). The V and J ends lost 2 bases and 1 base respectively, with 11 bases between them. The CDR3 covers 15 residues. Germline lookup yields CDR1 SGHTA and CDR2 FQGNSA. CDR3 sequence reads: CASSLLGEAQETQYF. CDR3 DNA sequence: TGTGCCAGCAGCTTATTGGGAGAAGCCCAAGAGACCCAGTACTTC.

CDR3 sequence (DNA): TGTGCCAGCAGTGAGGCAGGGGGCGTTTCTCCCTGGAACACTGAAGCTTTCTTT. Translated, it gives CASSEAGGVSPWNTEAFF. The V and J genes are TRBV6-1 and TRBJ1-1, with 8 bases matching TRBD1. J was trimmed by 1 base and V by 3 bases; bases with no gene match: 13. The CDR3 has 18 amino acids. CDR1 is MNHNS and CDR2 is SASEGT in the germline V gene.

This clone was seen a few times. The CDR3 spells CASGLVLRSEQYF. The CDR3 DNA sequence: TGTGCTAGTGGTTTGGTACTGAGGTCCGAGCAGTACTTC. The chain links TRBV12-5 to TRBJ2-7, with D unclear. The V end lost 0 bases, the J end lost 6 bases, and 9 bases lay between the germline ends. This CDR3 spans 13 amino acids. From germline, CDR1 is LGHNT and CDR2 FRNRAP.

The chain employs TRBV6-5 and TRBJ1-2, with 11 bases identical to TRBD1. Germline CDR1 and CDR2: MNHEY and SVGAGI. With V trimmed by 6 bases and J by 7 bases, 4 bases remained unmatched. The CDR3 runs 13 residues. The CDR3, as DNA: TGTGCCAGCAGGGGACAGGGGGAGGGTGGCTACACCTTC. Residues: CASRGQGEGGYTF.

The V gene is TRBV5-1, the J gene TRBJ1-1; possibly TRBD1 for D (6 bases). V was trimmed by 0 bases and J by 5 bases, leaving 14 bases between them. The CDR3 covers 15 residues. The V gene's germline CDR1 is SGHRS and CDR2 YFSETQ. CDR3 loop: CASSLGEQGITEAFF. In nucleotides, the CDR3 is TGCGCCAGCAGCTTGGGGGAACAGGGAATTACTGAAGCTTTCTTT.

V and J are TRBV2 and TRBJ1-4; 9 bases are a match to TRBD1. This CDR3 is built from 14 residues. With 6 bases clipped from V and 5 bases from J, the junction kept 4 bases outside the gene matches. Germline V gene sequence: CDR1 SNHLY, CDR2 FYNNEI. The CDR3, as DNA: TGTGCCAGCAGAGGGACAGGGTGGAATGAAAAACTGTTTTTT. This encodes CASRGTGWNEKLFF.

This clone turned up a few times. This chain links TRBV7-2 with TRBJ1-1; maybe TRBD1 (6 bases). This CDR3 is 15 amino acids long. The germline V gene has CDR1 SGHTA and CDR2 FQGNSA. Trimming removed 7 bases at V and 3 bases at J, with 18 bases between. The CDR3 here is CASTLHRGGDTEAFF. The CDR3 DNA reads TGTGCCAGCACCCTCCATAGGGGGGGCGACACTGAAGCTTTCTTT.

The gene calls are TRBV12-5 and TRBJ1-5; D is uncertain. CDR3 length: 13 amino acids. Germline V gene lookup returns CDR1 LGHNT and CDR2 FRNRAP. Trimming removed 6 bases from V and 6 bases from J, with 12 bases in between. CDR3 sequence reads: CASGPDFGQPQHF. CDR3 DNA sequence: TGTGCTAGTGGCCCCGATTTCGGTCAGCCCCAGCATTTT.

The chain has TRBV9 and TRBJ1-1; a weak D match, TRBD1 (5 bases). Trimming removed 4 bases at V and 3 bases at J, with 16 bases between. Germline CDR1 SGDLS, CDR2 YYNGEE. This CDR3 comprises 15 residues. DNA for the CDR3: TGTGCCAGCAGCCCGCAGGCGGGGACGGACACTGAAGCTTTCTTT. This sequence encodes CASSPQAGTDTEAFF.